What follows is one TCR beta chain and its context. No antigen is known for it. This record belongs to a study of blood T cells in healthy people across ages. Study results and caveats: Unsorted PBMCs blocked a conclusive comparison of naive and antigen-experienced cells. Across samples, TCR beta diversity tracked strongly with naive T cell percentage.

A second PCR, run for about 7 to 12 cycles, used a sample-barcoded 5' primer plus a J-beta primer mix. All samples yielded 2.5 million or more CDR3-containing paired-end reads. Each CDR3 protein is one row after TCRdb ran MiXCR on the 5' RACE reads. The repertoire consists of around 690,000 distinct CDR3 sequences, with around 54% occurring once and the leading ten covering about two fifths. The CDR3 length is 16 residues. Looked up from germline, CDR1 is MGHRA and CDR2 is YSYEKL. V was pared by 0 bases and J by 4 bases, with 8 bases of the junction left unmatched. The sequence was obtained from a man aged 55 to 70 in good health. V is TRBV4-1 and J is TRBJ1-2; TRBD1 aligns across 7 bases. The sample taken for sequencing was blood. CDR3 sequence: CASSQEGQATLYGYTF. CDR3 DNA: TGCGCCAGCAGCCAAGAAGGACAGGCGACCCTCTATGGCTACACCTTC.